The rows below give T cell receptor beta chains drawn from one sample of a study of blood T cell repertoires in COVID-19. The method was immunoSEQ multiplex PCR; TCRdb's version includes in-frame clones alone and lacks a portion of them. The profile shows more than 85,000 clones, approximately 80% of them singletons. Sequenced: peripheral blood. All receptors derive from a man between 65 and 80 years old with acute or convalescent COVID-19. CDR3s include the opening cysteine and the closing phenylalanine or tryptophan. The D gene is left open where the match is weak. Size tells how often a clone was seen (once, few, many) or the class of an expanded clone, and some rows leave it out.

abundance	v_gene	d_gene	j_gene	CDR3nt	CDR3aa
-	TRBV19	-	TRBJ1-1	TGTGCCAGTACCTCCGGGAGTTCGGGGCCGCGGGACACTGAAGCTTTCTTT	CASTSGSSGPRDTEAFF
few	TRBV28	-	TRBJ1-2	TGTGCCAGCAGAGCAAGCAGGTCTGGCTATGGCTACACCTTC	CASRASRSGYGYTF
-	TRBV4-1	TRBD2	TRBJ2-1	TGCGCCAGCAGCCAAGGGGGACTAGCGGGATCCTACAATGAGCAGTTCTTC	CASSQGGLAGSYNEQFF
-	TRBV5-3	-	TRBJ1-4	TGTGCCAGAAGCCTGGGAACTTTCTTAAAGGAAAAACTGTTTTTT	CARSLGTFLKEKLFF
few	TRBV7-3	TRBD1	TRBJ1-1	TGTGCCAGCAGGACAGGGCCGGACACTGAAGCTTTCTTT	CASRTGPDTEAFF
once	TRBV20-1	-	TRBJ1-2	TGCAGTGGTCGGGGAGATGGCTACACCTTC	CSGRGDGYTF
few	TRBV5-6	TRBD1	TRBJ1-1	TGTGCCAGCAGCTTGGGCCAGGGGGCTTGGAACACTGAAGCTTTCTTT	CASSLGQGAWNTEAFF
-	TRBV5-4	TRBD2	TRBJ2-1	TGTGCCAGCAGGACGAACCGCGGGAGGTGGGATGAGCAGTTCTTC	CASRTNRGRWDEQFF
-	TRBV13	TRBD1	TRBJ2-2	TGTGCCAGCAGCTTACCGACAGGGGGCGGCACCGGGGAGCTGTTTTTT	CASSLPTGGGTGELFF
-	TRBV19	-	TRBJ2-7	TGTGCCAGTAGTATAGGGGGGGACTACGAGCAGTACTTC	CASSIGGDYEQYF
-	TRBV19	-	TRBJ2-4	TGTGCCAGTAGTATAGATCTGGGCGTCGGATCTCAGTACTTC	CASSIDLGVGSQYF
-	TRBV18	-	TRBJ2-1	TGTGCCAGCTCACCAGAGCGCTCCTACAATGAGCAGTTCTTC	CASSPERSYNEQFF
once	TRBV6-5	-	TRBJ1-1	TGTGCCAGCAGTTTCAGACAGAACACTGAAGCTTTCTTT	CASSFRQNTEAFF
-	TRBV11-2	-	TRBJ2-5	TGTGCCAGCAGCTTACGGGACCAAGAGACCCAGTACTTC	CASSLRDQETQYF
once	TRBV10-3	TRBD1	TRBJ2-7	TGTGCCATCATGGACCTGACCGGGACAGGGGGCCCCAACGAGCAGTACTTC	CAIMDLTGTGGPNEQYF
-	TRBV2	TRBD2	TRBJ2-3	TGTGCCAGCTCTCTAGCGGGGGTAATAGTTTCCGATACGCAGTATTTT	CASSLAGVIVSDTQYF
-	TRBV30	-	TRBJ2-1	TGTGCCTGGAATGCAGGGGATGAGCAGTTCTTC	CAWNAGDEQFF
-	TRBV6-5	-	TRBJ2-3	TGTGCCAGCAGTTACGCTAGCGTCACTACGCAGTATTTT	CASSYASVTTQYF
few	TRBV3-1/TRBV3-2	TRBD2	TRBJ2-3	TGTGCCAGCAGCCTAGCGGGAGATAGCACAGATACGCAGTATTTT	CASSLAGDSTDTQYF
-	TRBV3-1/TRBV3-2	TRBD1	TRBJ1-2	TGTGCCAGCAGCAAACAGGGGGCCGGCTACTATGGCTACACCTTC	CASSKQGAGYYGYTF
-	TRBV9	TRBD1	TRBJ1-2	TGTGCCAGCAGCGCAGACAGGGTGGCCCTCGATGGCTACACCTTC	CASSADRVALDGYTF
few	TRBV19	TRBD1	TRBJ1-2	TGTGCCAGTAGTATAGGAACAGGGGGCGACTATGGCTACACCTTC	CASSIGTGGDYGYTF
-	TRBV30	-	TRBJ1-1	TGTGCCTGGAGTGAGGCGGGGCACACTGAAGCTTTCTTT	CAWSEAGHTEAFF
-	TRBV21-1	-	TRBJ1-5	TGTGCCAGAACGGGAGAGGGCAATCAGCCCCAGCATTTT	CARTGEGNQPQHF
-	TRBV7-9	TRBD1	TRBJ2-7	TGTGCCAGCAGCCCGGGGGGGACAGGGGGCCACTACGAGCAGTACTTC	CASSPGGTGGHYEQYF
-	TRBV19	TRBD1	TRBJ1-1	TGTGCCAGTAGTAATTGGGACAGGGGCCTCAAGAACACTGAAGCTTTCTTT	CASSNWDRGLKNTEAFF
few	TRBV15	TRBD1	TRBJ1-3	TGTGCCACCACAGTGGGAAGACAGGGATTCTCCGGAAACACCATATATTTT	CATTVGRQGFSGNTIYF
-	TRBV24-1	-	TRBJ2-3	TGTGCCACCAGTGCGAACTACCCCACGACAGATACGCAGTATTTT	CATSANYPTTDTQYF
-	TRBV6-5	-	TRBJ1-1	TGTGCCAGCAGAATAAACACTGAAGCTTTCTTT	CASRINTEAFF
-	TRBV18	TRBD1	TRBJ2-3	TGTGCCAGCTCATCCCTACAGGGGGCAGGGGATACGCAGTATTTT	CASSSLQGAGDTQYF
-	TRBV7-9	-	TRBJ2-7	TGTGCCAGCAGCTTAGTGAGATCCCTGGTGTCCTACGAGCAGTACTTC	CASSLVRSLVSYEQYF
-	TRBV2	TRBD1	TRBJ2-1	TGTGCCAGCACCACCCCCGGGACAGGGTTCAATGAGCAGTTCTTC	CASTTPGTGFNEQFF
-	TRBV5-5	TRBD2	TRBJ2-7	TGTGCCAGCAGCTTGATTGGGACTAGCGGGGGGGATTACGAGCAGTACTTC	CASSLIGTSGGDYEQYF
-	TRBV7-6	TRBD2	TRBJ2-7	TGTGCCAGCAGCTTAGTCGGGACTAGCGGGGCCTACGAGCAGTACTTC	CASSLVGTSGAYEQYF
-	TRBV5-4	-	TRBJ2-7	TGTGCCAGCAGCGTCCCCCCGGGGTCCGAGAACTCCTACGAGCAGTACTTC	CASSVPPGSENSYEQYF
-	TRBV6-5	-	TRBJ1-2	TGTGCCAGCAGTAAACAACAGGGTGCAGGCTACACCTTC	CASSKQQGAGYTF
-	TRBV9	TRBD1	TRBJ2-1	TGTGCCAGCAGCCCGAGGGACAGAACCTACAATGAGCAGTTCTTC	CASSPRDRTYNEQFF
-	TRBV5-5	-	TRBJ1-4	TGTGCCAGCAGCTTGCTTACTACGACTAATGAAAAACTGTTTTTT	CASSLLTTTNEKLFF
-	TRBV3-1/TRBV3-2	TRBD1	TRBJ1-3	TGTGCCAGCAGCCTCGGGACAGTCGCTGGAAACACCATATATTTT	CASSLGTVAGNTIYF
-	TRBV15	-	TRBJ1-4	TGTGCCACCAGCAGCCCCGGGACCGGGGGTGAAAAACTGTTTTTT	CATSSPGTGGEKLFF
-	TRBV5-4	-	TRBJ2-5	TGTGCCAGCAGCAGTGCGAGAGAGACCCAGTACTTC	CASSSARETQYF
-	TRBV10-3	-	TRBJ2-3	TGTGCCATCAGCGGTGGGCCTGCAGAAGATACGCAGTATTTT	CAISGGPAEDTQYF
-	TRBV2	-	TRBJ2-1	TGTGCCAGCAGTGGAGGAGGGCGTAGCTCCTACAATGAGCAGTTCTTC	CASSGGGRSSYNEQFF
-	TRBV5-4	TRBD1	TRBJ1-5	TGTGCCAGCAGCTCGGGACAGGGGGTCAATCAGCCCCAGCATTTT	CASSSGQGVNQPQHF
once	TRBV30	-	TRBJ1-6	TGTGCCTGGAGTGAGGGGTCAGGGCACCACTTT	CAWSEGSGHHF
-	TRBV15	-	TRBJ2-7	TGTGCCACCAGCAGCCATGTTCGGAGTACCTACGAGCAGTACTTC	CATSSHVRSTYEQYF
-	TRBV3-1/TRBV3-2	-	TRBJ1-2	TGTGCCAGCAGTCACAGGCAGACTAACTATGGCTACACCTTC	CASSHRQTNYGYTF
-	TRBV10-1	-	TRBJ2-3	TGCGCCACCGTCCCAGCGGGCGAACCCACAGATACGCAGTATTTT	CATVPAGEPTDTQYF
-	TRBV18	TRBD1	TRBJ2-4	TGTGCCAGCTCACCTGGGACAGTGAGTTGGATCAGGGACATTCAGTACTTC	CASSPGTVSWIRDIQYF
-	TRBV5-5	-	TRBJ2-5	TGTGCCAGCAGCTTGGATAGCGCCCCTCGGGAGACCCAGTACTTC	CASSLDSAPRETQYF
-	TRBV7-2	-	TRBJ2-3	TGTGCCAGCAGTACGGGGATCCGAGATACGCAGTATTTT	CASSTGIRDTQYF
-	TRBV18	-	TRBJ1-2	TGTGCCAGCTCACCGAGGACAGAAGCTAACTATGGCTACACCTTC	CASSPRTEANYGYTF
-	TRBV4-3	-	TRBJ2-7	TGCGCCAGCAGCGCAAGAGCCGTCTCCTACGAGCAGTACTTC	CASSARAVSYEQYF